Presented here are 27 T cell receptor beta chains from one specimen sequenced in a study of beta chain features in type 1 diabetes. General observations from the study: Among all four CD4+ subsets, Type 1 diabetes patients had TCRB CDR3s that were moderately but significantly shorter.

Investigators reverse transcribed all isolated RNA, so they sequenced expressed TCRB transcripts. Measured with immunoSEQ multiplex PCR; TCRdb has only the in-frame clones, and not every one. Among about 740,000 clones listed, around an eighth were seen once. No antigen has been assigned to these receptors. The sample consisted of naive CD4+ T cells from blood. Every receptor here comes from a man younger than 30 with type 1 diabetes.

The sample holds one count of this clone. The chain joins TRBV2 to TRBJ1-5, with D possibly TRBD1 on 6 matching bases. The CDR3 runs to 16 residues. Germline V gene lookup returns CDR1 SNHLY and CDR2 FYNNEI. The ends were cut back, 3 bases at V and 5 bases at J, with 17 bases in the middle. The CDR3 here is CASSEVVWDNYQPQHF. The DNA of the CDR3 is TGTGCCAGCAGTGAGGTCGTGTGGGACAATTATCAGCCCCAGCATTTT.

A few counts support this clone. The same CDR3 arises from other DNA sequences in this sample as well. CDR3 DNA sequence: TGTGCCAGCAGCTTGAGGGGTGAGACCCAGTACTTC. Amino acid sequence: CASSLRGETQYF. The chain joins TRBV7-9 to TRBJ2-5; D might be TRBD1 or TRBD2, each matching 5 bases. Germline values: CDR1 SEHNR, CDR2 FQNEAQ (reference sequence). V was shortened by 3 bases and J by 5 bases, with 7 bases between the two germline ends. The CDR3 runs 12 residues.

V and J are TRBV5-4 and TRBJ2-2; a possible D gene is TRBD2 (5 bases). The germline V gene encodes CDR1 SGHNT and CDR2 YYREEE (reference sequence). Trimming shortened V by 4 bases and J by 5 bases, and 9 bases separated the two germline ends. The CDR3 consists of 13 residues. CDR3 amino acids: CASSSSETGELFF. The CDR3 DNA follows: TGTGCCAGCAGCAGTAGCGAAACCGGGGAGCTGTTTTTT.

This chain uses TRBV6-1 with TRBJ1-1; no firm D call. The CDR3 runs 13 residues. V lost 6 bases and J 4 bases, leaving 12 bases between the germline ends. CDR1 MNHNS and CDR2 SASEGT come from the germline V gene. CDR3 bases: TGTGCCAGCAGGGCCGCTGGTGGCACTGAAGCTTTCTTT. It yields the protein CASRAAGGTEAFF.

This clone was seen a handful of times. This rearrangement joins TRBV13 to TRBJ1-3; 9 bases align to TRBD1. In germline, CDR1 is PRHDT, CDR2 FYEKMQ (reference sequence). CDR3 length equals 18 residues. The ends lost 5 bases at V and 4 bases at J; junction bases unmatched: 15. The CDR3, as DNA: TGTGCCAGCAGCCCCAGACCTCCGGGACAGGGAGCAGGAAACACCATATATTTT. It is translated as CASSPRPPGQGAGNTIYF.

A few counts support this clone. The chain uses TRBV6-1 and TRBJ2-7, with D perhaps TRBD2 (5 bases). CDR3 length: 15 residues. V was trimmed by 2 bases and J by 3 bases, leaving 14 bases between them. CDR1 is MNHNS, CDR2 SASEGT, per germline. This CDR3 is CASSEPGGSNYEQYF. In DNA, the CDR3 is TGTGCCAGCAGTGAACCGGGCGGGTCCAACTACGAGCAGTACTTC.

The chain couples TRBV7-4 to TRBJ1-1, with a weak D call TRBD1 (5 bases). The V and J ends lost 7 bases and 1 base respectively, with 16 bases between them. This CDR3 is built from 15 residues. Germline V gene lookup returns CDR1 SGHVT and CDR2 SQSDAQ. In nucleotides, the CDR3 is TGTGCCAGCACCCGGCAGACAGTAAAGAACACTGAAGCTTTCTTT. Translating it yields CASTRQTVKNTEAFF.

This clone showed up just a few times. The chain uses TRBV11-3 and TRBJ2-7, with a tentative D call TRBD1 (5 bases). Trimming removed 5 bases from V and 6 bases from J, with 14 bases in between. Germline V lookup: CDR1 SGHNT, CDR2 YENEEA. The CDR3 length is 13 residues. The CDR3 sequence: CASSRQGVSEQYF. Written as DNA, the CDR3 is TGTGCCAGCAGCCGCCAAGGGGTGAGCGAGCAGTACTTC. The full variable domain, its missing parts supplied by reference TRBV11-3 and TRBJ2-7, is EAGVVQSPRYKIIEKKQPVAFWCNPISGHNTLYWYLQNLGQGPELLIRYENEEAVDDSQLPKDRFSAERLKGVDSTLKIQPAELGDSAVYLCASSRQGVSEQYFGPGTRLTVT.

V and J are TRBV10-3 and TRBJ1-6, with 8 bases lining up with TRBD1. The CDR3 totals 16 residues. Germline trimming cut 10 bases from V and 5 bases from J; bases unmatched to any gene: 13. In germline, CDR1 is ENHRY, CDR2 SYGVKD. The DNA for the CDR3 is TGTGCCAGCAGCAGCGGACAGGGCGCTAATAATTCACCCCTCCACTTT. Amino acid sequence: CASSSGQGANNSPLHF.

This clone was seen a few times. The chain combines TRBV7-9 with TRBJ2-7; D is perhaps TRBD1 (5 bases). Germline lookup yields CDR1 SEHNR and CDR2 FQNEAQ (reference sequence). This CDR3 comprises 16 residues. Trimming removed 0 bases at V and 0 bases at J, with 12 bases between. The CDR3 is CASSLAQNRGSYEQYF. The DNA for the CDR3 is TGTGCCAGCAGCTTAGCGCAGAATAGGGGCTCCTACGAGCAGTACTTC.

This clone was counted only a few times. This specimen includes other DNA sequences encoding the same CDR3. The chain joins TRBV30 to TRBJ1-1; D unclear. Trimming cost V 3 bases and J 5 bases, with 13 bases left between them. This CDR3 contains 13 residues. In germline, CDR1 is GTSNPN, CDR2 SVGIG (reference sequence). The CDR3 sequence: CAWSTGVSTEAFF. CDR3 DNA: TGTGCCTGGAGCACCGGGGTGTCAACTGAAGCTTTCTTT.

This clone was counted between two and nine times. The chain joins TRBV25-1 to TRBJ1-6, with D tentatively TRBD1 (6 bases). Deletions cut 9 bases from V and 4 bases from J, with 13 bases between. This CDR3 spans 14 amino acids. Germline V gene sequence: CDR1 MGHDK, CDR2 SYGVNS. The CDR3 here is CARNGTPYNSPLHF. CDR3 DNA: TGTGCCAGGAACGGGACACCTTATAATTCACCCCTCCACTTT.

The V and J genes are TRBV7-8 and TRBJ2-2; no reliable D call. The CDR3 contains 12 residues. Looked up from germline, CDR1 is SGHVS and CDR2 is FQNEAQ. V shed 5 bases and J shed 3 bases, with 4 bases lying between them. The CDR3 nucleotides read TGTGCCAGCAGCCCTTACACCGGGGAGCTGTTTTTT. Translating gives CASSPYTGELFF.

The V gene is TRBV6-1, the J gene TRBJ2-3; 14 bases agree with TRBD2. Germline CDR1 and CDR2: MNHNS and SASEGT. The junction had 6 bases not matched to a gene; V was cut back by 0 bases and J by 10 bases. The CDR3 length is 16 residues. This CDR3 is CASSEATGTSGGPQYF. The CDR3 DNA reads as TGTGCCAGCAGTGAAGCGACGGGGACTAGCGGGGGCCCGCAGTATTTT.

This clone was observed a handful of times. The chain has TRBV18 and TRBJ2-1, with D uncertain. The CDR3 loop spans 14 amino acids. V was cut by 5 bases and J by 5 bases, with 13 bases left in between. The V gene's germline CDR1 is KGHSH and CDR2 LQKENI. The CDR3 protein is CASSSNEANNEQFF. The DNA of the CDR3 is TGTGCCAGCTCATCAAACGAGGCGAACAATGAGCAGTTCTTC.

The genes are TRBV7-9 and TRBJ2-2; D unresolved. V was cut by 11 bases and J by 4 bases, with 20 bases left in between. The germline V gene has CDR1 SEHNR and CDR2 FQNEAQ (reference sequence). The CDR3 has 15 amino acids. Written as DNA, the CDR3 is TGTGCCGGCCAAGGGCTAGTATTTGGCACCGGGGAGCTGTTTTTT. Encoded protein: CAGQGLVFGTGELFF.

The chain has TRBV29-1 and TRBJ2-5; no clear D gene. Germline CDR1 reads SQVTM; CDR2 reads ANQGSEA. CDR3 length equals 10 residues. The V end was cut by 7 bases, the J end by 7 bases, with 10 bases between. The CDR3 is CSGIMGTQYF. The CDR3 coding sequence is TGCAGCGGAATAATGGGGACCCAGTACTTC. Complete variable domain (other parts from reference TRBV29-1 and TRBJ2-5): SAVISQKPSRDICQRGTSLTIQCQVDSQVTMMFWYRQQPGQSLTLIATANQGSEATYESGFVIDKFPISRPNLTFSTLTVSNMSPEDSSIYLCSGIMGTQYFGPGTRLLVL.

This clone was observed a handful of times. V usage is TRBV19 and J usage is TRBJ2-5; D unclear. There are 13 residues in the CDR3. Trimming removed 9 bases at V and 5 bases at J, with 16 bases between. CDR1 and CDR2 from the germline V gene are LNHDA and SQIVND (reference sequence). The CDR3 DNA reads as TGTGCCAGCCGAACCGGGTCTCTGGAGACCCAGTACTTC. Translation gives CASRTGSLETQYF.

The CDR3 DNA reads as TGTGCCATCAGTGAGGACCGTCCCGCCTACACCTTC. Translation gives CAISEDRPAYTF. This rearrangement joins TRBV10-3 to TRBJ1-2, with unresolved D. The CDR3 sequence is 12 residues long. Per the germline V gene, CDR1 is ENHRY and CDR2 is SYGVKD. V was shortened by 2 bases and J by 10 bases, with 11 bases between the two germline ends.

This clone was seen only a few times. The chain employs TRBV19 and TRBJ1-5, with D tentatively TRBD1 (5 bases). V was shortened by 3 bases and J by 7 bases, with 7 bases between the two germline ends. The CDR3 consists of 12 residues. Germline values: CDR1 LNHDA, CDR2 SQIVND (reference sequence). The CDR3 DNA reads TGTGCCAGTAGTATGAGGGACCAGCCCCAGCATTTT. Protein product: CASSMRDQPQHF.

The gene calls are TRBV9 and TRBJ1-1; D unresolved. Trimming took 0 bases from V and 7 from J, leaving 10 bases between them. This CDR3 comprises 13 residues. The germline V gene encodes CDR1 SGDLS and CDR2 YYNGEE. CDR3 in amino acids: CASSVGRLGEAFF. The CDR3 bases are TGTGCCAGCAGCGTAGGGCGTTTGGGTGAAGCTTTCTTT.

A few counts support this clone. V gene TRBV2 combines with J gene TRBJ2-2; the D is unclear. Germline lookup yields CDR1 SNHLY and CDR2 FYNNEI. The CDR3 is 15 residues long. The germline V and J ends were trimmed by 8 bases and 0 bases, with 13 bases remaining between them. CDR3 protein: CASGEYPSNTGELFF. In DNA, the CDR3 is TGTGCCAGCGGGGAATACCCCTCGAACACCGGGGAGCTGTTTTTT.

V usage is TRBV4-1 and J usage is TRBJ1-6; no definite D call. Trimming shortened V by 3 bases and J by 9 bases, and 15 bases separated the two germline ends. CDR1 is MGHRA, CDR2 YSYEKL, per germline. This CDR3 contains 15 residues. DNA of the CDR3: TGCGCCAGCAGCCAGGGTGAGGAGTTGGTTTCACCCCTCCACTTT. Translation: CASSQGEELVSPLHF.

This clone was seen a handful of times. The V and J genes are TRBV5-4 and TRBJ2-1; D gene ambiguous. CDR3 length: 15 amino acids. Trimming left V 4 bases short and J 0 bases short, with 11 bases between. Germline CDR1 SGHNT, CDR2 YYREEE (reference sequence). Here the CDR3 DNA reads TGTGCCAGCAGCACCGGGCCGAGCTCCTACAATGAGCAGTTCTTC. Translated: CASSTGPSSYNEQFF.

V gene TRBV7-9 combines with J gene TRBJ2-1; 9 nucleotides match TRBD1. V lost 0 bases to trimming and J lost 8 bases; unmatched junction nucleotides: 8. Germline assignment: CDR1 SEHNR and CDR2 FQNEAQ (reference sequence). This CDR3 is built from 16 residues. This chain's CDR3 is CASSLAPGQGRHEQFF. The CDR3 bases are TGTGCCAGCAGCTTAGCGCCGGGACAGGGAAGGCATGAGCAGTTCTTC.

CDR3 nucleotide sequence: TGTGCCAGCAGCTTAGTACCGGGAGCATACCAAGAGACCCAGTACTTC. It yields the protein CASSLVPGAYQETQYF. The chain combines TRBV7-2 with TRBJ2-5, with D possibly TRBD2 on 6 matching bases. The CDR3 sequence is 16 residues long. Per the germline V gene, CDR1 is SGHTA and CDR2 is FQGNSA. Trimming removed 1 base at V and 0 bases at J, with 12 bases between.

This clone turned up a few times. The sample carries other DNA sequences with the same CDR3. J is TRBJ1-1 and V is TRBV20-1; D gene unclear. The V end lost 3 bases, the J end lost 2 bases, and 4 bases lay between the germline ends. The CDR3 is 11 amino acids. CDR1 and CDR2 from the germline V gene are DFQATT and SNEGSKA (reference sequence). CDR3 amino acids: CSARSNTEAFF. CDR3 DNA: TGCAGTGCTAGGTCCAACACTGAAGCTTTCTTT.